This is a list of T cell receptor beta chains from one sample in a study of blood T cell repertoires in COVID-19. TCRdb's copy holds only in-frame clones and misses some; the assay was immunoSEQ multiplex PCR. Among approximately 89,000 clones listed, roughly 80% were seen once. Specimen: peripheral blood. These receptors all come from a human donor in a cohort sampled during active COVID-19. Each CDR3 is given with its conserved first and last residue. Rows may omit the clone size; those that give it use once, few, many or a size class.

TRBJ2-7	NA	TRBV11-3	CASSLGVGGKQYF
TRBJ2-1	NA	TRBV6-6	CASSLTGGFRNEQFF
TRBJ1-1	NA	TRBV28	CASSLPTGGSTEAFF
TRBJ1-2	NA	TRBV24-1	CATSDLGSSHGYTF
TRBJ1-2	NA	TRBV4-1	CASSLRADRGDYGYTF
TRBJ1-5	NA	TRBV23-1	CASSQYYGGNSNQPQHF
TRBJ2-7	NA	TRBV2	CASSEGLAGRRYEQYF
TRBJ2-7	NA	TRBV7-9	CASSLGGQVVEQYF
TRBJ2-7	few	TRBV10-1	CASMIGDRWNEQYF
TRBJ1-2	NA	TRBV7-2	CASSLALPGNNGYTF
TRBJ2-3	NA	TRBV7-2	CASSFIASGRSDTQYF
TRBJ2-7	NA	TRBV6-5	CASSPGTGVSYEQYF
TRBJ1-3	NA	TRBV2	CASSASPGNTIYF
TRBJ1-6	NA	TRBV5-1	CASSLEGGVQSPLHF
TRBJ2-3	NA	TRBV7-8	CASSRYTDTQYF
TRBJ1-6	few	TRBV7-9	CASSPVQGNSPLHF
TRBJ1-4	NA	TRBV28	CASSLGGTANEKLFF
TRBJ2-2	NA	TRBV7-2	CASSRRAGGSLTGELFF
TRBJ2-4	NA	TRBV18	CASSPSDGVAKNIQYF
TRBJ2-7	NA	TRBV4-3	CASSQESGRAYEQYF
TRBJ1-5	NA	TRBV6-4	CASTYEFGQPQHF
TRBJ2-7	NA	TRBV7-8	CASSPPIGLAGVLEQYF
TRBJ2-3	NA	TRBV3-1/TRBV3-2	CASSQGRLAGNTDTQYF
TRBJ1-3	NA	TRBV28	CASISGTGRSTIYF
TRBJ1-2	NA	TRBV9	CASSSGRRSNYGYTF
TRBJ2-2	few	TRBV2	CASSPRAGNTGELFF
TRBJ1-1	NA	TRBV5-6	CASTITLTTNTEAFF
TRBJ2-6	NA	TRBV30	CAWSVRGAPGANVLTF
TRBJ1-1	NA	TRBV19	CASSIRGGGNTEAFF
TRBJ2-3	NA	TRBV18	CASSSRGTDTQYF
TRBJ2-5	NA	TRBV6-2/TRBV6-3	CASSPGTVSQETQYF
TRBJ2-5	few	TRBV6-5	CASTLSAETQYF
TRBJ1-4	NA	TRBV7-9	CASSPAERSLEKLFF
TRBJ2-5	NA	TRBV18	CASSPTNGETQYF
TRBJ1-2	NA	TRBV6-2/TRBV6-3	CASSYGENNGYTF
TRBJ2-3	once	TRBV7-3	CASSPSSGRGVADTQYF
TRBJ2-7	NA	TRBV27	CASTSGRNEQYF
TRBJ2-2	NA	TRBV15	CATSRGSGTSKTGELFF
TRBJ2-1	few	TRBV19	CASSIVLANSEQFF
TRBJ2-7	NA	TRBV25-1	CASSELNEQYF
TRBJ2-3	NA	TRBV7-2	CASSFTGRGTDTQYF